This T cell receptor (beta chain) comes out of a study of T cell repertoires in cytomegalovirus infection. For the study at large: Selection of CMV epitopes for the study included recently identified HLA-C-restricted and well-studied HLA-B-restricted ones.

The sample holds a few counts of this clonotype. The target antigen is unknown. V was cut by 5 bases and J by 2 bases, with 9 bases left in between. Germline V gives CDR1 MDHEN, CDR2 SYDVKM. The CDR3 sequence is 13 residues long. From the reads, TCRdb called clonotypes with MiXCR, one entry per CDR3 protein. The data contain hundreds of thousands of distinct CDR3 sequences, approximately 31% of them singletons. Findings of the study overall: The ex vivo response was dominated by HLA-C-restricted CMV-specific TCR beta clonotypes.

The sequence came from a human donor in good health (CMV status not recorded). Some clones in this sample may be carry-over from other donors' samples. J is TRBJ2-5 and V is TRBV28, with D uncertain. The source was cultured CD8+ T cells from PBMCs, collected from culture after CMV antigen stimulation. The CDR3 nucleotides are TGTGCCAGCAGTGACACCCTTCAAGAGACCCAGTACTTC. The encoded protein is CASSDTLQETQYF.